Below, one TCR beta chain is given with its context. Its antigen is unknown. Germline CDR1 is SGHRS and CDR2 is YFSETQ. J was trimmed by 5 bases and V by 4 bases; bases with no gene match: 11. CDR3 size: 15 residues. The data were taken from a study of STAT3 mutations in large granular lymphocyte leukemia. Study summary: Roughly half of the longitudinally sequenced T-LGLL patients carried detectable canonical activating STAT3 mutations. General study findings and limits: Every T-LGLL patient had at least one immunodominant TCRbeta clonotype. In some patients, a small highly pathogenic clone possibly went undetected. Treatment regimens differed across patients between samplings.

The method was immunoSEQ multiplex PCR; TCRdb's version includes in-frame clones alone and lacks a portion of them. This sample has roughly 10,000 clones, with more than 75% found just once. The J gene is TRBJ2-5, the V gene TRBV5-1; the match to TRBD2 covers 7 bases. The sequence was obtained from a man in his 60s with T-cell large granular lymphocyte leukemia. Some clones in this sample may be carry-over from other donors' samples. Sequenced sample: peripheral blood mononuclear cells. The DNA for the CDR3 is TGCGCCAGCAGCCCGGGGGGAAGCCCCCCGGAGACCCAGTACTTC. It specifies CASSPGGSPPETQYF.